This is a list of T cell receptor beta chains from one sample in a study of blood T cell repertoires in COVID-19. Assay: immunoSEQ multiplex PCR; the TCRdb copy retains only in-frame clones and omits some. This sample has some 240,000 clones, with 65% to 90% found just once. Sequences were obtained from peripheral blood. Receptors originate from an older woman with COVID-19, enrolled during active disease. CDR3s include the opening cysteine and the closing phenylalanine or tryptophan. D genes are given only for firm matches. Not every row has a clone size; where given, it reads once, few, many or a size class.

-	TRBV6-5	TRBD1	TRBJ1-5	CASLDGTVNQPQHF	TGTGCCAGCCTCGACGGGACAGTCAATCAGCCCCAGCATTTT
once	TRBV6-2/TRBV6-3	TRBD2	TRBJ2-7	CASSYELAGGYEQYF	TGTGCCAGCAGTTACGAGCTAGCGGGGGGCTACGAGCAGTACTTC
-	TRBV7-3	-	TRBJ1-3	CASSFDSSGNTIYF	TGTGCCAGCAGCTTCGACAGCTCTGGAAACACCATATATTTT
-	TRBV7-9	-	TRBJ1-5	CASSLAANRDAQPQHF	TGTGCCAGCAGCTTAGCGGCCAACAGGGACGCTCAGCCCCAGCATTTT
-	TRBV29-1	-	TRBJ1-1	CSVEDLGGWDTEAFF	TGCAGCGTTGAAGACCTAGGGGGTTGGGACACTGAAGCTTTCTTT
-	TRBV7-2	-	TRBJ2-1	CASSAGPTIEQFF	TGTGCCAGCAGCGCGGGACCCACGATTGAGCAGTTCTTC
-	TRBV7-3	TRBD2	TRBJ2-2	CASSPQPSGRASGGELFF	TGTGCCAGCAGCCCGCAACCTAGCGGGAGGGCCTCTGGGGGGGAGCTGTTTTTT
-	TRBV11-2	-	TRBJ2-7	CASSLPVTPSEQYF	TGTGCCAGCAGCTTACCGGTGACACCTTCCGAGCAGTACTTC
once	TRBV28	-	TRBJ1-2	CASSLGGNLGGYTF	TGTGCCAGCAGTTTAGGCGGGAATTTAGGCGGCTACACCTTC
once	TRBV5-5	TRBD1	TRBJ2-7	CASSFGTGTYEQYF	TGTGCCAGCAGCTTCGGGACAGGCACCTACGAGCAGTACTTC
-	TRBV7-2	-	TRBJ2-1	CASSLDSSYNEQFF	TGTGCCAGCAGCTTAGATTCGTCCTACAATGAGCAGTTCTTC
-	TRBV29-1	TRBD1	TRBJ1-2	CSVTDRGYGYTF	TGCAGCGTTACTGACAGGGGCTATGGCTACACCTTC
-	TRBV5-1	-	TRBJ2-1	CASSRGASGNEQFF	TGCGCCAGCAGCCGGGGGGCTTCAGGGAATGAGCAGTTCTTC
many	TRBV2	TRBD1	TRBJ2-3	CASRPDRGYTDTQYF	TGTGCCAGCAGGCCGGACAGGGGATACACAGATACGCAGTATTTT
-	TRBV11-1	TRBD2	TRBJ2-7	CASSLVPGGPAGEQYF	TGTGCCAGCAGCTTAGTTCCGGGAGGGCCGGCAGGCGAGCAGTACTTC
-	TRBV12-3/TRBV12-4	-	TRBJ1-3	CASSLWGENTIYF	TGTGCCAGCAGTCTGTGGGGAGAAAACACCATATATTTT
-	TRBV6-4	-	TRBJ2-5	CASSVEVGETQYF	TGTGCCAGCAGTGTAGAAGTCGGAGAGACCCAGTACTTC
-	TRBV6-5	-	TRBJ2-5	CASSFQIGGRGTQYF	TGTGCCAGCAGTTTCCAGATCGGGGGAAGGGGGACCCAGTACTTC
-	TRBV7-6	-	TRBJ2-5	CASSLGHRVGAYLQETQYF	TGTGCCAGCAGCTTGGGTCATCGAGTGGGAGCCTACCTTCAAGAGACCCAGTACTTC
-	TRBV9	TRBD1	TRBJ1-5	CASSRDRLGPQHF	TGTGCCAGCAGTCGGGACAGATTGGGCCCCCAGCATTTT
once	TRBV10-3	-	TRBJ1-6	CAITPGRDSPLHF	TGTGCCATCACCCCAGGGCGAGATTCACCCCTCCACTTT
-	TRBV11-3	TRBD2	TRBJ2-2	CAIPRERGNTGELFF	TGTGCCATCCCGAGGGAGCGGGGGAACACCGGGGAGCTGTTTTTT
-	TRBV6-5	TRBD1	TRBJ2-7	CASRQLGQGFYEQYF	TGTGCCAGCAGGCAACTGGGACAGGGGTTCTACGAGCAGTACTTC
-	TRBV11-3	TRBD2	TRBJ2-1	CASSMKPGLDPGQFF	TGTGCCAGCAGCATGAAGCCGGGACTAGATCCCGGGCAGTTCTTC
-	TRBV9	TRBD2	TRBJ2-7	CASSPLLAGPYEQYF	TGTGCCAGCAGCCCTCTCCTAGCGGGCCCATACGAGCAGTACTTC
-	TRBV5-4	TRBD2	TRBJ2-5	CASTLVLAGVETQYF	TGTGCCAGCACCTTGGTGCTAGCGGGAGTTGAGACCCAGTACTTC
once	TRBV27	TRBD1	TRBJ1-5	CASSPIVPGQGANQPQHF	TGTGCCAGCAGTCCGATAGTCCCGGGACAGGGGGCTAACCAGCCCCAGCATTTT
-	TRBV6-1	-	TRBJ2-1	CASSDVRVSSFF	TGTGCCAGCAGTGATGTGCGGGTGAGCTCGTTCTTC
-	TRBV6-5	-	TRBJ1-1	CASSFLSGWRTEAFF	TGTGCCAGCAGTTTCCTCTCCGGGTGGAGGACTGAAGCTTTCTTT